A selection of T cell receptor beta chains follows, all from one sample in a study of T cells in Graves' hyperthyroidism and ophthalmopathy. TCRdb re-analysed the multiplex PCR reads in MiXCR, keeping a single row per CDR3 protein. The sample yields about 95,000 distinct CDR3 sequences, about 40% seen once. The sample consisted of peripheral blood or thyroid tissue (not recorded which). These receptors were obtained from a woman aged 25-40 years with Graves' hyperthyroidism. The CDR3 runs from the conserved cysteine through the conserved F or W. The order of the fields is D gene, V gene, J gene, clone size, CDR3 protein, CDR3 DNA. D genes are given only for firm matches. Clone size is not always given. Where it is, it says once, few, many or a class for expanded clones.

d_gene: NA; v_gene: TRBV15; j_gene: TRBJ1-5; abundance: medium-sized; CDR3aa: CATSRDGGAGQPQHF; CDR3nt: TGTGCCACCAGCAGAGATGGGGGGGCAGGACAGCCCCAGCATTTT
d_gene: NA; v_gene: TRBV5-1; j_gene: TRBJ2-3; abundance: many; CDR3aa: CASRGGAPITDTQYF; CDR3nt: TGCGCCAGCAGAGGGGGGGCTCCAATCACAGATACGCAGTATTTT
d_gene: NA; v_gene: TRBV7-9; j_gene: TRBJ1-2; abundance: NA; CDR3aa: CASSLSGPYGYTF; CDR3nt: TGTGCCAGCAGCTTGTCGGGACCATATGGCTACACCTTC
d_gene: TRBD1; v_gene: TRBV10-3; j_gene: TRBJ2-2; abundance: NA; CDR3aa: CAISFGQGGGELFF; CDR3nt: TGTGCCATCAGTTTTGGACAGGGGGGCGGGGAGCTGTTTTTT
d_gene: NA; v_gene: TRBV10-3; j_gene: TRBJ1-2; abundance: NA; CDR3aa: CAISASNPQGGGYGYTF; CDR3nt: TGTGCCATCAGTGCTAGTAATCCGCAGGGAGGCGGCTATGGCTACACCTTC
d_gene: TRBD2; v_gene: TRBV9; j_gene: TRBJ2-3; abundance: few; CDR3aa: CASSVSGLAGATYTDTQYF; CDR3nt: TGTGCCAGCAGCGTAAGTGGACTAGCGGGAGCAACTTACACAGATACGCAGTATTTT
d_gene: TRBD2; v_gene: TRBV11-2; j_gene: TRBJ2-5; abundance: NA; CDR3aa: CASSPSGRGEAQYF; CDR3nt: TGTGCCAGCAGCCCTAGCGGGCGTGGAGAGGCCCAGTACTTC
d_gene: NA; v_gene: TRBV18; j_gene: TRBJ1-5; abundance: many; CDR3aa: CASSPVDSNQPQHF; CDR3nt: TGTGCCAGCTCACCTGTAGACAGTAATCAGCCCCAGCATTTT
d_gene: TRBD1; v_gene: TRBV6-5; j_gene: TRBJ1-2; abundance: NA; CDR3aa: CASTQGDYGYTF; CDR3nt: TGTGCCAGCACTCAGGGGGACTATGGCTACACCTTC
d_gene: TRBD2; v_gene: TRBV5-1; j_gene: TRBJ2-5; abundance: many; CDR3aa: CASTGTSGIGETQYF; CDR3nt: TGCGCCAGCACCGGGACTAGCGGGATCGGAGAGACCCAGTACTTC
d_gene: NA; v_gene: TRBV2; j_gene: TRBJ2-7; abundance: many; CDR3aa: CASSGTSYEQYF; CDR3nt: TGTGCCAGCAGTGGGACTTCCTACGAGCAGTACTTC
d_gene: NA; v_gene: TRBV24-1; j_gene: TRBJ2-5; abundance: NA; CDR3aa: CATSEGRHTETQYF; CDR3nt: TGTGCCACCAGTGAGGGAAGACACACAGAGACCCAGTACTTC
d_gene: TRBD1; v_gene: TRBV5-1; j_gene: TRBJ2-6; abundance: NA; CDR3aa: CASSWTTGSGANVLTF; CDR3nt: TGCGCCAGCAGCTGGACGACAGGGTCTGGGGCCAACGTCCTGACTTTC
d_gene: NA; v_gene: TRBV4-2; j_gene: TRBJ2-3; abundance: many; CDR3aa: CASSQDFWGDTQYF; CDR3nt: TGTGCCAGCAGCCAAGACTTCTGGGGGGATACGCAGTATTTT
d_gene: TRBD2; v_gene: TRBV10-3; j_gene: TRBJ2-2; abundance: many; CDR3aa: CASTGTRGGINTGELFF; CDR3nt: TGTGCCAGTACCGGGACTAGAGGGGGGATAAACACCGGGGAGCTGTTTTTT
d_gene: NA; v_gene: TRBV5-1; j_gene: TRBJ1-3; abundance: many; CDR3aa: CASSKASGNTIYF; CDR3nt: TGCGCCAGCAGTAAAGCCTCTGGAAACACCATATATTTT
d_gene: TRBD1; v_gene: TRBV12-3/TRBV12-4; j_gene: TRBJ2-2; abundance: NA; CDR3aa: CASSRTGPIGELFF; CDR3nt: TGTGCCAGCAGTAGGACAGGGCCTATCGGGGAGCTGTTTTTT
d_gene: NA; v_gene: TRBV19; j_gene: TRBJ2-2; abundance: NA; CDR3aa: CASSIWIGRGTGELFF; CDR3nt: TGTGCCAGTAGTATCTGGATCGGACGGGGCACCGGGGAGCTGTTTTTT
d_gene: NA; v_gene: TRBV4-1; j_gene: TRBJ2-7; abundance: many; CDR3aa: CASSQDGRVRYEQYF; CDR3nt: TGCGCCAGCAGCCAAGATGGTCGTGTGAGGTACGAGCAGTACTTC
d_gene: TRBD1; v_gene: TRBV20-1; j_gene: TRBJ2-2; abundance: many; CDR3aa: CSVLDRGAGELFF; CDR3nt: TGCAGTGTACTGGACAGGGGCGCCGGGGAGCTGTTTTTT
d_gene: TRBD1; v_gene: TRBV11-1; j_gene: TRBJ1-1; abundance: NA; CDR3aa: CASSGQGVNTEAFF; CDR3nt: TGTGCCAGCAGTGGACAGGGGGTTAACACTGAAGCTTTCTTT
d_gene: NA; v_gene: TRBV11-2; j_gene: TRBJ2-5; abundance: many; CDR3aa: CASSKGRKETQYF; CDR3nt: TGTGCCAGCAGCAAGGGGCGGAAAGAGACCCAGTACTTC
d_gene: TRBD1; v_gene: TRBV6-5; j_gene: TRBJ2-7; abundance: many; CDR3aa: CASSIGGQDSYEQYF; CDR3nt: TGTGCCAGCAGTATAGGGGGACAGGACTCCTACGAGCAGTACTTC
d_gene: TRBD1; v_gene: TRBV5-1; j_gene: TRBJ1-1; abundance: many; CDR3aa: CASSLPGQGAVAFF; CDR3nt: TGCGCCAGCAGCTTACCGGGACAGGGGGCGGTTGCTTTCTTT
d_gene: NA; v_gene: TRBV28; j_gene: TRBJ2-7; abundance: NA; CDR3aa: CASSLALAGHEQYF; CDR3nt: TGTGCCAGCAGTTTGGCCCTTGCGGGGCACGAGCAGTACTTC
d_gene: NA; v_gene: TRBV4-2; j_gene: TRBJ1-4; abundance: many; CDR3aa: CASSQDRDLANEKLFF; CDR3nt: TGTGCCAGCAGCCAGGACCGGGACTTAGCTAATGAAAAACTGTTTTTT
d_gene: NA; v_gene: TRBV10-3; j_gene: TRBJ2-5; abundance: NA; CDR3aa: CGISRQGGETQYF; CDR3nt: TGTGGCATCAGTCGACAGGGAGGAGAGACCCAGTACTTC
d_gene: NA; v_gene: TRBV5-1; j_gene: TRBJ1-2; abundance: many; CDR3aa: CASSFRDRLGYTF; CDR3nt: TGCGCCAGCAGCTTCAGGGACCGGCTTGGCTACACCTTC
d_gene: TRBD2; v_gene: TRBV28; j_gene: TRBJ2-3; abundance: NA; CDR3aa: CASSKGLAGVFDTQYF; CDR3nt: TGTGCCAGCAGTAAGGGACTAGCGGGGGTATTCGATACGCAGTATTTT
d_gene: NA; v_gene: TRBV27; j_gene: TRBJ1-5; abundance: NA; CDR3aa: CASSLSGVANQPQHF; CDR3nt: TGTGCCAGCAGTTTATCAGGGGTGGCCAATCAGCCCCAGCATTTT
d_gene: TRBD1; v_gene: TRBV29-1; j_gene: TRBJ2-7; abundance: NA; CDR3aa: CSVMGQGFNEQYF; CDR3nt: TGCAGCGTGATGGGACAGGGGTTCAACGAGCAGTACTTC
d_gene: NA; v_gene: TRBV7-9; j_gene: TRBJ1-1; abundance: many; CDR3aa: CASRPFTAFF; CDR3nt: TGTGCCAGCAGGCCGTTCACGGCTTTCTTT